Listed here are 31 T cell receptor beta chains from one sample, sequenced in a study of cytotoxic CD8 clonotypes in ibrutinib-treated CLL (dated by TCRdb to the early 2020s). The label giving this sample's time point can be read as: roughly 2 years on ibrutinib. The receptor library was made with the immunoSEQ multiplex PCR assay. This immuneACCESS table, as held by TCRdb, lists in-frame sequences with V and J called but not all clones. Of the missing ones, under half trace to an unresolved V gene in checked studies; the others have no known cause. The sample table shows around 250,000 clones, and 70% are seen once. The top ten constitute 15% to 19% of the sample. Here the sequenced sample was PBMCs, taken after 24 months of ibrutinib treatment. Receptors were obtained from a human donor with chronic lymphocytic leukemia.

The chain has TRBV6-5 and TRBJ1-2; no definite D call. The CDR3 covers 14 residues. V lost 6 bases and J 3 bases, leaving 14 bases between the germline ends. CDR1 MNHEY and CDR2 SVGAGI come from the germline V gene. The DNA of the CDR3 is TGTGCCAGCAGCCCTATTGGGAGTCACTATGGCTACACCTTC. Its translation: CASSPIGSHYGYTF.

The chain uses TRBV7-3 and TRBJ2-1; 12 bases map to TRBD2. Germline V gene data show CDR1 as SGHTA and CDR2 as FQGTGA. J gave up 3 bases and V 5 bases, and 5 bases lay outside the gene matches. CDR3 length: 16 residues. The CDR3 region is CASSPTGLAGYNEQFF. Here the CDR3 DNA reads TGTGCCAGCAGCCCCACGGGACTAGCGGGCTACAATGAGCAGTTCTTC.

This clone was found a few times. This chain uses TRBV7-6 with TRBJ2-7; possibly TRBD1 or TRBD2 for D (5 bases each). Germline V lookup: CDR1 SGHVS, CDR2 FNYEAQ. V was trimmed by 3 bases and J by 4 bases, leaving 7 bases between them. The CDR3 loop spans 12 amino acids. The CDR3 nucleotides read TGTGCCAGCAGCTTCAGGGAGTACGAGCAGTACTTC. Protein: CASSFREYEQYF.

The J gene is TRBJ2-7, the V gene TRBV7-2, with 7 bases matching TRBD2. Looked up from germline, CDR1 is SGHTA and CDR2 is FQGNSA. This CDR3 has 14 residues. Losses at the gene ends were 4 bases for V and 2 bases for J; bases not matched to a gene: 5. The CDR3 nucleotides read TGTGCCAGCAGCTGGGGCGGGAGAACCTACGAGCAGTACTTC. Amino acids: CASSWGGRTYEQYF.

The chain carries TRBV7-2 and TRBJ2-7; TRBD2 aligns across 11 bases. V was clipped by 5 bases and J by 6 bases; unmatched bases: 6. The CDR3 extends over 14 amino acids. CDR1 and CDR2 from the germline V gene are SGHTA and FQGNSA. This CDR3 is CASSPTGLAVEQYF. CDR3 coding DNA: TGTGCCAGCAGCCCGACGGGACTAGCGGTCGAGCAGTACTTC.

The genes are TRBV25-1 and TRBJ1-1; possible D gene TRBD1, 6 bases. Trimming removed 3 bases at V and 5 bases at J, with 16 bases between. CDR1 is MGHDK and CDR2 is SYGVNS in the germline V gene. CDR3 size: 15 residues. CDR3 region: CASSDWDTGGTEAFF. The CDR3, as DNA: TGTGCCAGCAGTGATTGGGACACCGGTGGAACTGAAGCTTTCTTT.

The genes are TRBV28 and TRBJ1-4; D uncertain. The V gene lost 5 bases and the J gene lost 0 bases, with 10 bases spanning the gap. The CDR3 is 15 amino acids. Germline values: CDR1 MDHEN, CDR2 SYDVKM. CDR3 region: CASSPDLATNEKLFF. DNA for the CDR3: TGTGCCAGCAGTCCGGACCTAGCAACTAATGAAAAACTGTTTTTT. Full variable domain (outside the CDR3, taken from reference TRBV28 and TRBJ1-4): DVKVTQSSRYLVKRTGEKVFLECVQDMDHENMFWYRQDPGLGLRLIYFSYDVKMKEKGDIPEGYSVSREKKERFSLILESASTNQTSMYLCASSPDLATNEKLFFGSGTQLSVL.

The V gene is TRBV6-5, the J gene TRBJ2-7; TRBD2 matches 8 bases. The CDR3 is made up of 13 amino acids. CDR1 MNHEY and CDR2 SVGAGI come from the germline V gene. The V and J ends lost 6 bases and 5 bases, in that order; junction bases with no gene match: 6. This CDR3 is CASRNSGIHEQYF. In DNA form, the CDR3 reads TGTGCCAGCAGAAATAGCGGGATCCACGAGCAGTACTTC.

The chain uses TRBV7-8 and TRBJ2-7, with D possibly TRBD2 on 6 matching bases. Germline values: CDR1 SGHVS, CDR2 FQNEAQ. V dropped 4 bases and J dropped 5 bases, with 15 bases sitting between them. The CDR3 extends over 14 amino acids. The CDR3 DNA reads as TGTGCCAGCAGCTCCCCGGGACTCCCTAACGAGCAGTACTTC. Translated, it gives CASSSPGLPNEQYF.

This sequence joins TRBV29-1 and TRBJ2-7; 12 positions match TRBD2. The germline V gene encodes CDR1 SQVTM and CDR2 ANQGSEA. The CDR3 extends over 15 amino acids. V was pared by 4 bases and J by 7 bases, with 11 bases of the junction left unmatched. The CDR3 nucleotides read TGCAGCGTTGGGACTAGCGGGACCATAACGGGGGAGCAGTACTTC. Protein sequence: CSVGTSGTITGEQYF.

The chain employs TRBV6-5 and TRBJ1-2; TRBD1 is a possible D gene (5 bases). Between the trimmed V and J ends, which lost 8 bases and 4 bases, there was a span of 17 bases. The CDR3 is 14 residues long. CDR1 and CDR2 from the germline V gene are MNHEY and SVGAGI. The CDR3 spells CASGRQGKSYGYTF. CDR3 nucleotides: TGTGCCAGCGGTAGGCAGGGAAAGTCCTATGGCTACACCTTC.

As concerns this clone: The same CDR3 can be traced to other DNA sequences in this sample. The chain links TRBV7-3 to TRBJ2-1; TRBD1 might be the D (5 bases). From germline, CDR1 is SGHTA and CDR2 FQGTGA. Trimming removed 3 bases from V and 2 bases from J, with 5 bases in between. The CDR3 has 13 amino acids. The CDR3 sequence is CASSLTAYNEQFF. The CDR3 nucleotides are TGTGCCAGCAGCTTGACAGCCTACAATGAGCAGTTCTTC.

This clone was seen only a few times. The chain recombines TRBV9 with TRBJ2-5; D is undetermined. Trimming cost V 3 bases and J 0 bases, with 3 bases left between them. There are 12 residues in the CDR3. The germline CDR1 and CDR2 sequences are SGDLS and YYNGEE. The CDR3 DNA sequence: TGTGCCAGCAGCGCCCACCAAGAGACCCAGTACTTC. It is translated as CASSAHQETQYF.

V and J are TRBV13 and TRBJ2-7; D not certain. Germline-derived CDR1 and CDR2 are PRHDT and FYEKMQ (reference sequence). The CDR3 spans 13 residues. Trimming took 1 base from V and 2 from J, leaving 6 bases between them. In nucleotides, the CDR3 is TGTGCCAGCAGCTTAGCGCCTACCTACGAGCAGTACTTC. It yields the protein CASSLAPTYEQYF.

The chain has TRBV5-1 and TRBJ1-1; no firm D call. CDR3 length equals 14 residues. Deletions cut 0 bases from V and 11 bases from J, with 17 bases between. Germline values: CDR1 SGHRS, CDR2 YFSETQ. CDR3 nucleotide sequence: TGCGCCAGCAGCTTGGTAGGTACAGACCTGATGGCTTTCTTT. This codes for CASSLVGTDLMAFF.

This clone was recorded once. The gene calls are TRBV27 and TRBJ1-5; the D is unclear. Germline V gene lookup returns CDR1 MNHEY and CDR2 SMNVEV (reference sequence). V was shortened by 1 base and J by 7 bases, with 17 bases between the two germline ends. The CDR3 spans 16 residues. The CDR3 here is CASSLFPGWSGQPQHF. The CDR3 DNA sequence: TGTGCCAGCAGTTTATTCCCAGGTTGGTCGGGGCAGCCCCAGCATTTT.

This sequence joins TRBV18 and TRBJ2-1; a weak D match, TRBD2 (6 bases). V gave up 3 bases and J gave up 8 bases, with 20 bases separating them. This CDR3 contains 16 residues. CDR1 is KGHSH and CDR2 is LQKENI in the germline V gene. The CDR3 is CASSPWVYPGVDEQFF. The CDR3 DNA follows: TGTGCCAGCTCACCTTGGGTGTACCCGGGGGTCGATGAGCAGTTCTTC.

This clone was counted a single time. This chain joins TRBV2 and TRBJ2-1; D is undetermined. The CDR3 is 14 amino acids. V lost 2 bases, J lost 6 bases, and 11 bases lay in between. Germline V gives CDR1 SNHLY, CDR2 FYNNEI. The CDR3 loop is CASSEFVAGNEQFF. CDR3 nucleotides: TGTGCCAGCAGTGAATTCGTGGCTGGCAATGAGCAGTTCTTC. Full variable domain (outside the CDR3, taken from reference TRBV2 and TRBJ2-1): EPEVTQTPSHQVTQMGQEVILRCVPISNHLYFYWYRQILGQKVEFLVSFYNNEISEKSEIFDDQFSVERPDGSNFTLKIRSTKLEDSAMYFCASSEFVAGNEQFFGPGTRLTVL.

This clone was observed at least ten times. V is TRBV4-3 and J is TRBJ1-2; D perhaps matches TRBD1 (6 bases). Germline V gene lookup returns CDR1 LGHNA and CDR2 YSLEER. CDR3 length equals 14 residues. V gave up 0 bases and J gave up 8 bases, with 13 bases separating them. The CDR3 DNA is TGCGCCAGCAGCCAAGATCGTTCGGGGGCCGGCTACACCTTC. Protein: CASSQDRSGAGYTF.

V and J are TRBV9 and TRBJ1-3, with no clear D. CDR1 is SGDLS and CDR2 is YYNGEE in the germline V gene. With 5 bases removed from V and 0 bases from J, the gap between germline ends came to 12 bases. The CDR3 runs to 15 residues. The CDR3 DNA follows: TGTGCCAGCAGTCTTGTCGCCTTCTCTGGAAACACCATATATTTT. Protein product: CASSLVAFSGNTIYF.

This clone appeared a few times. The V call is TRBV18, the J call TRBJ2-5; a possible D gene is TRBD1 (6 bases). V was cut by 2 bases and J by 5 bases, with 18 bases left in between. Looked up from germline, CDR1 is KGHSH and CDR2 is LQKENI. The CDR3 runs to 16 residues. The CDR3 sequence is CASSPGQGTDWETQYF. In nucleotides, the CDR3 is TGTGCCAGCTCACCAGGGCAGGGGACGGATTGGGAGACCCAGTACTTC.

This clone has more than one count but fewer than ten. This chain's CDR3 is CASSFRGTGSNQPQHF. The CDR3 DNA sequence: TGTGCCAGCAGTTTTAGGGGGACGGGGAGCAATCAGCCCCAGCATTTT. The genes are TRBV28 and TRBJ1-5, with D possibly TRBD1 on 6 matching bases. Trimming stripped 3 bases from V and 1 base from J, with 13 bases between. The CDR3 spans 16 residues. Germline values: CDR1 MDHEN, CDR2 SYDVKM.

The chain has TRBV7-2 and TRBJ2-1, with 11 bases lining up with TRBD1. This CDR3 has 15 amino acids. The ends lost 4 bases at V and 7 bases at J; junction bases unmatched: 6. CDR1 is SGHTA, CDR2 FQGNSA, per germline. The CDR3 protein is CASSSGQGDENEQFF. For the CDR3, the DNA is TGTGCCAGCAGCTCGGGACAGGGGGACGAGAATGAGCAGTTCTTC.

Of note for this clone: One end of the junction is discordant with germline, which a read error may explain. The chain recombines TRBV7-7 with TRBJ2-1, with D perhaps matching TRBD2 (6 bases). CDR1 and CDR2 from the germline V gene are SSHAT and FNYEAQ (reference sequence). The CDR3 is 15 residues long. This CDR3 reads CASSFRRESYNEQFF. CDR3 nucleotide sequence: TGTGCTAGCAGCTTTCGGCGGGAAAGCTACAATGAGCAGTTCTTC.

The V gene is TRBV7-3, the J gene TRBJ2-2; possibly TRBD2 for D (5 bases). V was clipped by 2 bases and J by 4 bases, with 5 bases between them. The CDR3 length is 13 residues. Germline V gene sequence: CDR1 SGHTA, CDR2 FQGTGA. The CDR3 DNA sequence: TGTGCCAGCAGCTTACGGGGCACCGGGGAGCTGTTTTTT. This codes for CASSLRGTGELFF.

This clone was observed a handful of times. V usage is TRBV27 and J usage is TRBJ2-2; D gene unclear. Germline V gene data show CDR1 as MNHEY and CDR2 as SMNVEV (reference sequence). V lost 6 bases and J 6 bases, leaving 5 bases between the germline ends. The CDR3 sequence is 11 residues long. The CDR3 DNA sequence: TGTGCCAGCAGCCAGGCCGGGGAGCTGTTTTTT. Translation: CASSQAGELFF.

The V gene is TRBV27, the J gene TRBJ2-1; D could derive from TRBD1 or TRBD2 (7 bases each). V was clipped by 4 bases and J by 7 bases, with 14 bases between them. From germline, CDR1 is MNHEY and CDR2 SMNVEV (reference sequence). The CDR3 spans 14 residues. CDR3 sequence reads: CASSYTQGGNEQFF. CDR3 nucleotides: TGTGCCAGCAGTTACACGCAGGGGGGGAATGAGCAGTTCTTC.

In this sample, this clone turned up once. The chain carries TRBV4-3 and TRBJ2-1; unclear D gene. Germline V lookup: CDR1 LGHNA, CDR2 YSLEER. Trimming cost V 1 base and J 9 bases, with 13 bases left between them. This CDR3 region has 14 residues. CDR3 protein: CASSQGVRSPEQFF. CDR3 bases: TGCGCCAGCAGCCAAGGTGTCCGAAGCCCTGAGCAGTTCTTC.

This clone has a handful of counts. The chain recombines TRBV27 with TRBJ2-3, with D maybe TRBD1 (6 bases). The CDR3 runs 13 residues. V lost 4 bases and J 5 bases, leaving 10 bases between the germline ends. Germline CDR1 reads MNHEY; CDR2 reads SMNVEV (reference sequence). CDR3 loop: CASSYRAVDTQYF. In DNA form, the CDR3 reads TGTGCCAGCAGTTACAGGGCTGTAGATACGCAGTATTTT.

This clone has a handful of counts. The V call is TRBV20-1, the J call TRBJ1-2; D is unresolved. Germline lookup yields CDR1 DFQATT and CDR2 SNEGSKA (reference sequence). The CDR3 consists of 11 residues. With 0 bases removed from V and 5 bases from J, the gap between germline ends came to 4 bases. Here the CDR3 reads CSAREGYGYTF. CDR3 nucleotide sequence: TGCAGTGCTAGAGAGGGTTATGGCTACACCTTC.

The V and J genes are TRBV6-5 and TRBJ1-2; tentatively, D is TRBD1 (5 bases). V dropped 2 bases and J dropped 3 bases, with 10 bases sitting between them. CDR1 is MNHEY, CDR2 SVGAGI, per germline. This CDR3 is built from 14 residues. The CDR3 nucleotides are TGTGCCAGCAGTTACCTCGGGGGGGACTATGGCTACACCTTC. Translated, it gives CASSYLGGDYGYTF.